This T cell receptor (beta chain) was sequenced during a study of beta chain features in type 1 diabetes. Study-level information: The patients were much like the healthy donors in age, gender and cell yields.

J gave up 4 bases and V 4 bases, and 5 bases lay outside the gene matches. CDR3 length: 14 amino acids. From germline, CDR1 is LGHNA and CDR2 YNFKEQ. General study findings and limits: TCRB repertoires of naive, central memory and Treg cells appeared more similar among patients than among healthy donors. Type 1 diabetes patients had fewer VDJ junction insertions and more deletions.

Naive, central memory, regulatory and stem cell-like memory cells within the CD4+ compartment were sorted using CD45RO/CCR7/CD25/CD127/CD95/CD27. Every bit of the isolated RNA underwent reverse transcription, so sequencing read expressed TCRB transcripts. Generated by immunoSEQ multiplex PCR, the TCRdb table keeps only in-frame clones and is missing some. The sample yields 330,000 or so clones, 15% to 20% seen once. Comment on this clone: Its matching antigen is unknown.

The sequencing input was naive CD4+ T cells from blood. V and J are TRBV4-2 and TRBJ2-3, with 7 bases lining up with TRBD2. This TCR was sampled from a woman under 30 in good health. This CDR3 reads CASSPGTISDTQYF. The DNA for the CDR3 is TGTGCCAGCAGCCCCGGGACTATTTCAGATACGCAGTATTTT.